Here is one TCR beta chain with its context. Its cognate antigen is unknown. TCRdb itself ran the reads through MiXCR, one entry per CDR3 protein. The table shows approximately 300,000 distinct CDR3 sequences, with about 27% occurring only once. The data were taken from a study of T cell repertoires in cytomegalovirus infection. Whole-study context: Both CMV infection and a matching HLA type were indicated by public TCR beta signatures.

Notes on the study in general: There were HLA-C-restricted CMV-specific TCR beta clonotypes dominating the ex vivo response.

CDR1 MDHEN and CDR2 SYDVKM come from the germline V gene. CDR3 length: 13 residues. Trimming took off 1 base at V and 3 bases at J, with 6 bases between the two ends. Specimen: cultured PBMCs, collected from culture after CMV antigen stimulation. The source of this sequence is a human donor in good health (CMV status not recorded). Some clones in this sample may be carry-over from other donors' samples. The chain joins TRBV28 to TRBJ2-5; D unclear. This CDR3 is CASSLYDKETQYF. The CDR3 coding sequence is TGTGCCAGCAGTTTATACGACAAAGAGACCCAGTACTTC.